These 28 T cell receptor beta chains were all obtained from the same sample, sequenced in a study of CD8 T cells in Susac syndrome. Random hexamers were used to reverse transcribe 0.5 to 1 ug of RNA. TCRdb analysed the immunoSEQ multiplex PCR reads with MiXCR anew, one entry per CDR3 protein. The table shows about 52,000 distinct CDR3 sequences, with 93% occurring only once. The material sequenced was CD8+ T cells from PBMCs. These receptors were obtained from a human donor with multiple sclerosis.

V usage is TRBV27 and J usage is TRBJ2-7; D may be TRBD1 or TRBD2 (5 bases each). With 5 bases removed from V and 6 bases from J, the gap between germline ends came to 17 bases. The CDR3 totals 14 residues. Germline lookup yields CDR1 MNHEY and CDR2 SMNVEV (reference sequence). CDR3 sequence: CASSPTIGGGEQYF. The CDR3 DNA reads as TGTGCCAGCAGTCCCACGATTGGGGGTGGCGAGCAGTACTTC.

This chain connects TRBV30 to TRBJ2-1; 10 bases are a match to TRBD2. Germline loops: CDR1 GTSNPN, CDR2 SVGIG (reference sequence). The CDR3 is 15 amino acids. Germline trimming cut 0 bases from V and 3 bases from J; bases unmatched to any gene: 2. CDR3 DNA: TGTGCCTGGAGTGTAGCGGGGGGGCTCTACAATGAGCAGTTCTTC. Protein product: CAWSVAGGLYNEQFF.

This sequence joins TRBV15 and TRBJ1-5; the D is unclear. Trimming shortened V by 6 bases and J by 2 bases, and 11 bases separated the two germline ends. The CDR3 covers 14 residues. From germline, CDR1 is LNHNV and CDR2 YYDKDF (reference sequence). For the CDR3, the DNA is TGTGCCACCAGGTCGGGGAAAGGCAATCAGCCCCAGCATTTT. This translates into CATRSGKGNQPQHF.

The chain uses TRBV7-8 and TRBJ2-3, with 8 bases lining up with TRBD2. The CDR3 consists of 18 residues. The germline gives CDR1 SGHVS, CDR2 FQNEAQ. J lost 0 bases, V lost 0 bases, and 8 bases had no gene match. The chain's CDR3 is CASSLALGGGLSTDTQYF. CDR3 nucleotides: TGTGCCAGCAGCTTAGCGCTCGGGGGGGGCCTTAGCACAGATACGCAGTATTTT.

The chain combines TRBV29-1 with TRBJ2-3; unclear D gene. The germline gives CDR1 SQVTM, CDR2 ANQGSEA. This CDR3 has 13 amino acids. Trimming pared 2 bases from V and 6 bases from J, leaving 12 bases between. CDR3 in DNA: TGCAGCGTTGAAATCCTCCACCCCGATACGCAGTATTTT. Its protein product is CSVEILHPDTQYF.

The chain combines TRBV13 with TRBJ1-4; D unresolved. The CDR3 spans 16 residues. V was trimmed by 5 bases and J by 0 bases, leaving 13 bases between them. Germline V gives CDR1 PRHDT, CDR2 FYEKMQ (reference sequence). The DNA for the CDR3 is TGTGCCAGCAGCCCCCGAGGGAGGGCAACTAATGAAAAACTGTTTTTT. This gives the protein CASSPRGRATNEKLFF.

The V gene is TRBV4-2, the J gene TRBJ2-3; possibly TRBD1 or TRBD2 for D (6 bases each). The CDR3 length is 18 residues. V shed 0 bases and J shed 3 bases, with 19 bases lying between them. Per germline, CDR1 LGHNA and CDR2 YNFKEQ. CDR3 in DNA: TGTGCCAGCAGCCAAGAGGGTGTTGGGGGGCCCCTTACAGATACGCAGTATTTT. Amino acids: CASSQEGVGGPLTDTQYF.

This rearrangement joins TRBV9 to TRBJ1-1; D is perhaps TRBD1 (5 bases). The germline V gene encodes CDR1 SGDLS and CDR2 YYNGEE. The CDR3 runs to 15 residues. The V end was cut by 2 bases, the J end by 0 bases, with 11 bases between. CDR3 in DNA: TGTGCCAGCAGCGTCGCCGGGGACCTGAACACTGAAGCTTTCTTT. Encoded protein: CASSVAGDLNTEAFF.

The chain combines TRBV27 with TRBJ1-1; TRBD1 agrees at 7 bases. The CDR3 is 13 residues long. From germline, CDR1 is MNHEY and CDR2 SMNVEV (reference sequence). Trimming removed 6 bases from V and 4 bases from J; junction bases left unmatched: 5. The CDR3 loop is CASREGARTEAFF. Here the CDR3 DNA reads TGTGCCAGCAGGGAGGGGGCGCGCACTGAAGCTTTCTTT.

The chain combines TRBV2 with TRBJ1-1; D unclear. Germline V gene data show CDR1 as SNHLY and CDR2 as FYNNEI. V lost 6 bases and J 6 bases, leaving 5 bases between the germline ends. The CDR3 runs 10 residues. CDR3 in amino acids: CASRGPEAFF. The CDR3 nucleotides are TGTGCCAGCAGGGGTCCTGAAGCTTTCTTT.

The chain carries TRBV3-1 and TRBJ2-2, with 8 bases matching TRBD2. This CDR3 spans 15 amino acids. The J segment lost 2 bases and the V segment lost 3 bases, leaving 2 bases of the junction unmatched. In germline, CDR1 is LGHDT, CDR2 YNNKEL (reference sequence). The CDR3 sequence is CASSHSGDNTGELFF. The CDR3 DNA reads TGTGCCAGCAGCCATAGCGGGGACAACACCGGGGAGCTGTTTTTT. Drawing the rest from reference TRBV3-1 and TRBJ2-2, the complete variable domain is DTAVSQTPKYLVTQMGNDKSIKCEQNLGHDTMYWYKQDSKKFLKIMFSYNNKELIINETVPNRFSPKSPDKAHLNLHINSLELGDSAVYFCASSHSGDNTGELFFGEGSRLTVL.

The chain carries TRBV19 and TRBJ2-2; no reliable D call. V lost 6 bases, J lost 7 bases, and 15 bases lay in between. The CDR3 is 14 residues long. The germline V gene has CDR1 LNHDA and CDR2 SQIVND (reference sequence). The CDR3 DNA reads as TGTGCCAGTAGGCCATCCCCAGAAGGCGGGGAGCTGTTTTTT. Translating it yields CASRPSPEGGELFF.

This chain connects TRBV15 to TRBJ2-2, with a tentative D call TRBD2 (5 bases). From germline, CDR1 is LNHNV and CDR2 YYDKDF (reference sequence). The CDR3 covers 14 residues. V lost 6 bases, J lost 0 bases, and 8 bases lay in between. The CDR3 nucleotides read TGTGCCACCAGAGGAGGTACGAACACCGGGGAGCTGTTTTTT. It yields the protein CATRGGTNTGELFF.

The rearrangement links TRBV28 to TRBJ2-7; D is undetermined. CDR1 MDHEN and CDR2 SYDVKM come from the germline V gene. The CDR3 covers 13 residues. V lost 6 bases and J lost 0, with 9 bases in between. CDR3 protein: CASRLDDSYEQYF. CDR3 nucleotide sequence: TGTGCCAGCAGGCTAGACGACTCCTACGAGCAGTACTTC.

The V call is TRBV20-1, the J call TRBJ2-7; no definite D call. V was shortened by 2 bases and J by 7 bases, with 9 bases between the two germline ends. From germline, CDR1 is DFQATT and CDR2 SNEGSKA (reference sequence). CDR3 length: 11 residues. Here the CDR3 DNA reads TGCAGTGCTAGATTCCGTTTAGAGCAGTACTTC. Translated: CSARFRLEQYF.

This CDR3 reads CASSLGGDVEQFF. As DNA, the CDR3 is TGTGCCAGCAGCTTAGGGGGTGATGTTGAGCAGTTCTTC. V and J are TRBV7-3 and TRBJ2-1; the D call may be TRBD1 or TRBD2 (5 bases each). The CDR3 extends over 13 amino acids. The germline V and J ends were trimmed by 2 bases and 9 bases, with 11 bases remaining between them. CDR1 is SGHTA and CDR2 is FQGTGA in the germline V gene. Drawing the rest from reference TRBV7-3 and TRBJ2-1, the complete variable domain is GAGVSQTPSNKVTEKGKYVELRCDPISGHTALYWYRQSLGQGPEFLIYFQGTGAADDSGLPNDRFFAVRPEGSVSTLKIQRTERGDSAVYLCASSLGGDVEQFFGPGTRLTVL.

J is TRBJ2-1 and V is TRBV9, with TRBD2 matching over 7 bases. The V gene's germline CDR1 is SGDLS and CDR2 YYNGEE. CDR3 length equals 16 residues. Trimming at V came to 6 bases and at J to 3 bases, leaving 12 bases not matched to a gene. CDR3 DNA: TGTGCCAGCAATCCCCGGGGAAGCGGGGTCTACAATGAGCAGTTCTTC. Protein product: CASNPRGSGVYNEQFF.

The chain combines TRBV30 with TRBJ2-3; no definite D call. The CDR3 spans 13 residues. CDR1 is GTSNPN and CDR2 is SVGIG in the germline V gene (reference sequence). Trimming stripped 0 bases from V and 1 base from J, with 5 bases between. DNA for the CDR3: TGTGCCTGGAGTGTACTTGGCACAGATACGCAGTATTTT. Its protein product is CAWSVLGTDTQYF.

The chain uses TRBV30 and TRBJ1-1; D not resolved. The CDR3 totals 13 residues. Trimming removed 3 bases at V and 4 bases at J, with 12 bases between. CDR1 is GTSNPN, CDR2 SVGIG, per germline (reference sequence). The CDR3 coding sequence is TGTGCCTGGAGCTTCGGACTCCTCACTGAAGCTTTCTTT. Translation: CAWSFGLLTEAFF.

The CDR3 spells CATKGRGALHF. In DNA, the CDR3 is TGTGCCACCAAGGGCCGGGGGGCCCTCCACTTT. This rearrangement joins TRBV6-1 to TRBJ1-6; possible D gene TRBD1, 5 bases. This CDR3 spans 11 amino acids. Germline V CDR1 and CDR2: MNHNS, SASEGT. Trimming shortened V by 10 bases and J by 14 bases, and 15 bases separated the two germline ends.

The V call is TRBV6-4, the J call TRBJ2-5, with 8 bases lining up with TRBD2. V was clipped by 0 bases and J by 2 bases; unmatched bases: 5. This CDR3 is built from 16 residues. Germline CDR1 reads MRHNA; CDR2 reads SNTAGT. CDR3 sequence (DNA): TGTGCCAGCAGTGACTCGAGTGGCGGGGGGCAAGAGACCCAGTACTTC. It codes for CASSDSSGGGQETQYF.

The chain employs TRBV29-1 and TRBJ1-1, with D possibly being TRBD1 (6 bases). Trimming took 5 bases from V and 6 from J, leaving 13 bases between them. The CDR3 runs 12 residues. Germline CDR1 reads SQVTM; CDR2 reads ANQGSEA. The CDR3 here is CSVHGGPAEAFF. In nucleotides, the CDR3 is TGCAGCGTTCACGGGGGGCCGGCTGAAGCTTTCTTT.

V gene TRBV14 combines with J gene TRBJ2-7, with 7 positions matching TRBD1. This CDR3 is 14 amino acids long. From germline, CDR1 is SGHDN and CDR2 FVKESK. V shed 4 bases, J shed 1 base, and the junction held 4 bases outside the gene matches. The CDR3 region is CASSLRQGSYEQYF. In nucleotides, the CDR3 is TGTGCCAGCAGCCTGAGACAGGGATCCTACGAGCAGTACTTC.

V is TRBV5-1 and J is TRBJ2-7, with 7 bases fitting TRBD1. This CDR3 contains 16 residues. Per the germline V gene, CDR1 is SGHRS and CDR2 is YFSETQ. The V segment lost 4 bases and the J segment 2 bases; nucleotides outside the gene matches: 12. CDR3 DNA: TGCGCCAGCAGCACTGAAAGGGACAGCGTCGCCTACGAGCAGTACTTC. Translated, it gives CASSTERDSVAYEQYF.

This rearrangement joins TRBV7-9 to TRBJ2-5, with D perhaps TRBD1 or TRBD2 (5 bases each). Germline V CDR1 and CDR2: SEHNR, FQNEAQ (reference sequence). V was pared by 9 bases and J by 1 base, with 18 bases between. This CDR3 spans 15 amino acids. CDR3 DNA: TGTGCCAGGGGAGTGGACGACAGCTCCCAAGAGACCCAGTACTTC. This codes for CARGVDDSSQETQYF.

V and J are TRBV29-1 and TRBJ1-6; D is undetermined. This CDR3 is 14 amino acids long. V was trimmed by 3 bases and J by 6 bases, leaving 12 bases between them. Germline V gene data show CDR1 as SQVTM and CDR2 as ANQGSEA. This chain's CDR3 is CSVEALDSNSPLHF. The CDR3 DNA sequence: TGCAGCGTTGAGGCGTTGGATAGTAATTCACCCCTCCACTTT.

The chain couples TRBV5-6 to TRBJ2-3; TRBD1 agrees at 10 bases. The CDR3 runs 14 residues. Trimming cost V 4 bases and J 5 bases; bases outside gene matches: 4. Per germline, CDR1 SGHDT and CDR2 YYEEEE. CDR3 nucleotide sequence: TGTGCCAGCAGCCCGGGACAGGGGATAGATACGCAGTATTTT. As protein: CASSPGQGIDTQYF. Together with reference TRBV5-6 and TRBJ2-3, the CDR3 gives the full variable domain: DAGVTQSPTHLIKTRGQQVTLRCSPKSGHDTVSWYQQALGQGPQFIFQYYEEEERQRGNFPDRFSGHQFPNYSSELNVNALLLGDSALYLCASSPGQGIDTQYFGPGTRLTVL.

J is TRBJ1-1 and V is TRBV5-6; no firm D call. Trimming left V 4 bases short and J 10 bases short, with 17 bases between. The CDR3 loop spans 13 amino acids. CDR1 is SGHDT, CDR2 YYEEEE, per germline. This CDR3 reads CASSVSPYWGAFF. The CDR3 coding sequence is TGTGCCAGCAGCGTCTCCCCTTATTGGGGAGCTTTCTTT.